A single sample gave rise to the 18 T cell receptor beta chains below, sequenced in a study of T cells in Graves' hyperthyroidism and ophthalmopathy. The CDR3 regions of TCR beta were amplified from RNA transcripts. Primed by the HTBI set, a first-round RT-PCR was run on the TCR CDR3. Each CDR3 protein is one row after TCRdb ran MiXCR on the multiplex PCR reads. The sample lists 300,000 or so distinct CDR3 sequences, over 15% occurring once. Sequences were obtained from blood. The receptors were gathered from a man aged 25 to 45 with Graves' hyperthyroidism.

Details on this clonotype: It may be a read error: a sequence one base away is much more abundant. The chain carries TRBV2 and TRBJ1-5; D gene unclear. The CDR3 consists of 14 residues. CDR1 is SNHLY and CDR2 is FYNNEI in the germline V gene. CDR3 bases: TGTACCAGCAGTGAAGCGCCCTCGGGGCAGCCCCAGCATTTT. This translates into CTSSEAPSGQPQHF. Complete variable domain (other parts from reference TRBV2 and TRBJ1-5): EPEVTQTPSHQVTQMGQEVILRCVPISNHLYFYWYRQILGQKVEFLVSFYNNEISEKSEIFDDQFSVERPDGSNFTLKIRSTKLEDSAMYFCTSSEAPSGQPQHFGDGTRLSIL.

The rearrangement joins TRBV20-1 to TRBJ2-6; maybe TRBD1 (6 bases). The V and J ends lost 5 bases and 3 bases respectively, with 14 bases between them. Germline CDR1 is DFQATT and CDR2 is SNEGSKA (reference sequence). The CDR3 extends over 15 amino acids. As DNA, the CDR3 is TGCAGTGCTCGCCAGGGGTTGGGTGGGGCCAACGTCCTGACTTTC. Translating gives CSARQGLGGANVLTF.

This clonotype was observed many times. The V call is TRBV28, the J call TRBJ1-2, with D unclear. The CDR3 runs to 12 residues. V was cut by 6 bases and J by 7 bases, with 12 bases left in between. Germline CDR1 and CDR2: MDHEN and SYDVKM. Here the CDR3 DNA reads TGTGCCAGCAGAGCTCAAGGGTTTGGCTACACCTTC. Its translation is CASRAQGFGYTF.

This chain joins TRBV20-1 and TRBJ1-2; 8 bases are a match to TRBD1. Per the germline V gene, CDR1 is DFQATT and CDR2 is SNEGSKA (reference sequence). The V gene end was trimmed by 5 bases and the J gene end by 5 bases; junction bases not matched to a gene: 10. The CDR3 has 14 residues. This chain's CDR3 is CSALPQGAEYGYTF. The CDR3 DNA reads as TGCAGTGCTCTCCCCCAGGGGGCGGAGTATGGCTACACCTTC.

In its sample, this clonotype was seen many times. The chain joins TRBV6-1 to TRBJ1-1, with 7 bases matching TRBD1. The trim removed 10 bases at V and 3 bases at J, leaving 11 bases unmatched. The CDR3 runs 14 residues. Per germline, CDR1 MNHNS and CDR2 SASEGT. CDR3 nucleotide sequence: TGTGCCATCCACGAGAGGGACAGAGACACTGAAGCTTTCTTT. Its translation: CAIHERDRDTEAFF.

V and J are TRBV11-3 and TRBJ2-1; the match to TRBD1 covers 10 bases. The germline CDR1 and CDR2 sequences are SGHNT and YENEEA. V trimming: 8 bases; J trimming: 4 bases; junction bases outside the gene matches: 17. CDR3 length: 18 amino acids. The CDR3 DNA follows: TGTGCCAGCTCACCTCCACAACTGCCGGGACAGGGGTACAATGAGCAGTTCTTC. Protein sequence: CASSPPQLPGQGYNEQFF.

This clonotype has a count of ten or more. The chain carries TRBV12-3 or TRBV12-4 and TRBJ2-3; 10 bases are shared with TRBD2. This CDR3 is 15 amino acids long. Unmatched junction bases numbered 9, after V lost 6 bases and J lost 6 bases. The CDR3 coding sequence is TGTGCCAGCAGCTCGAGCGGGAGGGCCGCGGATACGCAGTATTTT. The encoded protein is CASSSSGRAADTQYF.

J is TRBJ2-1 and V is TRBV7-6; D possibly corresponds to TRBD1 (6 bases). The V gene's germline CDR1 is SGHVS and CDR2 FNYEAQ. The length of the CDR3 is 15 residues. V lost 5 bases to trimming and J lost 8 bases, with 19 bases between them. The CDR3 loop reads CASSRRDNPADEQFF. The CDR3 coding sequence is TGTGCCAGCAGCCGCCGGGACAACCCGGCGGATGAGCAGTTCTTC.

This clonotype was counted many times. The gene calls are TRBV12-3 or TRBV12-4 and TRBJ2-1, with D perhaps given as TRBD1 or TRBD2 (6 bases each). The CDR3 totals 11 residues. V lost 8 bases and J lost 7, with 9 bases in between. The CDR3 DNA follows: TGTGCCAGCCGGGGGCGGAATGAGCAGTTCTTC. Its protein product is CASRGRNEQFF.

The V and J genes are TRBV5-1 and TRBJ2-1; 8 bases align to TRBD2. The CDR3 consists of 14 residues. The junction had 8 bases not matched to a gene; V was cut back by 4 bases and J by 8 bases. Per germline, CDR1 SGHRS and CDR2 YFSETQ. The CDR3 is CASSRSGRGDEQFF. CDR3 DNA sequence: TGCGCCAGCAGCAGGAGCGGGAGAGGCGATGAGCAGTTCTTC.

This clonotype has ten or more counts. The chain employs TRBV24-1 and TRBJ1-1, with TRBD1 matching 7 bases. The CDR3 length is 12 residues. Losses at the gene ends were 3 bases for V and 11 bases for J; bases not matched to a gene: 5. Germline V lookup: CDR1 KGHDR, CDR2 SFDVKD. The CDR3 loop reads CATSDTDRAAFF. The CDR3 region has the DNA TGTGCCACCAGTGATACCGACAGGGCGGCTTTCTTT.

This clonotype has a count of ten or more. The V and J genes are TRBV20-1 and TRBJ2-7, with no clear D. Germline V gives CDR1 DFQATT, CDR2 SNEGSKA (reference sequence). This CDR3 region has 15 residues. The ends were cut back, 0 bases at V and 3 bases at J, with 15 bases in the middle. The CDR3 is CSARDPTQGFYEQYF. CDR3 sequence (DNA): TGCAGTGCTAGAGACCCGACCCAAGGGTTCTACGAGCAGTACTTC.

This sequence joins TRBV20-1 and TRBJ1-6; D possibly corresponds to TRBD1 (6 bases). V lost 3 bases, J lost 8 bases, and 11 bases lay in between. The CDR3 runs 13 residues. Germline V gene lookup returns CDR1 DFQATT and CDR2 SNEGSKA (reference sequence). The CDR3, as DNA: TGCAGTGCTAGCGGGGGGCAGGATTCACCCCTCCACTTT. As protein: CSASGGQDSPLHF.

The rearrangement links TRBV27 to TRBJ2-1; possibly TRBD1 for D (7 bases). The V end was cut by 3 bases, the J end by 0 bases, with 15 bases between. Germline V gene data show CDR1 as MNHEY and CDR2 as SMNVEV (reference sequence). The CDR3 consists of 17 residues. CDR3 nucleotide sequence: TGTGCCAGCAGTTTCCGCCAGGGGGGATCCTCCTACAATGAGCAGTTCTTC. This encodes CASSFRQGGSSYNEQFF.

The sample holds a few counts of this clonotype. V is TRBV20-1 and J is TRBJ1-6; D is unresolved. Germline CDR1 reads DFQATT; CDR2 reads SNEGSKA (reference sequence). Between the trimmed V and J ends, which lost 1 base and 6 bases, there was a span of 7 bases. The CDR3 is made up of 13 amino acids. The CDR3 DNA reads TGCAGTGCTAGAGCTGAGTTTAATTCACCCCTCCACTTT. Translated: CSARAEFNSPLHF.

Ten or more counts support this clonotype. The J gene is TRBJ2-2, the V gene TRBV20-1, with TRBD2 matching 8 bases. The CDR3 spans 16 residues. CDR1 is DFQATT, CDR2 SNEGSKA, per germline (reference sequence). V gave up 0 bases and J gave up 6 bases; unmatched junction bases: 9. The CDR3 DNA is TGCAGTGCTAGAGATTGGTCAGCGGGAGTGGCCGGGGAGCTGTTTTTT. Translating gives CSARDWSAGVAGELFF.

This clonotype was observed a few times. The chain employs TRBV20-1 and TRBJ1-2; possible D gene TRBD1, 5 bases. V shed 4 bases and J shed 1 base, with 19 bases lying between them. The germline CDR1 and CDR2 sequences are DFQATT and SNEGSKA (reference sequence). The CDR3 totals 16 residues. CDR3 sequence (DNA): TGCAGTGCTACCTCCCAGCGGGGGGATGGTAACTATGGCTACACCTTC. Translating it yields CSATSQRGDGNYGYTF.

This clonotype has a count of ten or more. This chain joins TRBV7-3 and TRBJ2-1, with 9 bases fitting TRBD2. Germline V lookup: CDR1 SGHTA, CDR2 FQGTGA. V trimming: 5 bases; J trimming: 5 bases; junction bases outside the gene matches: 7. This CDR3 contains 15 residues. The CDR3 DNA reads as TGTGCCAGCAGCGAGGGACTAGCTCCCCACAATGAGCAGTTCTTC. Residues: CASSEGLAPHNEQFF.